This TCR beta chain stems from a study of OX40 agonist ivuxolimab in advanced cancers. Some clones are missing from TCRdb's copy, which holds only in-frame ones; the method was immunoSEQ multiplex PCR. The sample consists of around 76,000 clones, 85% to 95% of them appearing once. Sequencing was performed on CD4+ or CD8+ T cells sorted from blood, taken in a trial of the OX40 agonist ivuxolimab. This receptor was identified in an adult with an advanced solid tumor such as melanoma, head and neck, liver or kidney cancer.

CDR3 sequence reads: CASSQDRGTPGREQYF. The DNA for the CDR3 is TGCGCCAGCAGCCAAGATAGGGGGACACCGGGTCGGGAGCAGTACTTC. The chain uses TRBV4-3 and TRBJ2-7; the D gene is possibly TRBD1 (6 bases). With 0 bases removed from V and 7 bases from J, the gap between germline ends came to 19 bases. The CDR3 has 16 residues. Germline V CDR1 and CDR2: LGHNA, YSLEER.